The entry below describes one TCR beta chain. Its antigen is undetermined. Other autoimmune diseases, uncontrolled infections, pregnancy or lactation led to the exclusion of patients. Transcripts of RNA were the source for amplifying TCR beta CDR3 regions. In the first round, RT-PCR was carried out with HTBI primers, and a multiplex PCR formed the second round. TCRdb passed the multiplex PCR reads through MiXCR, listing each CDR3 protein once. In the table there are about 160,000 distinct CDR3 sequences, roughly 37% of which are singletons. CDR3 length: 17 amino acids. V lost 5 bases to trimming and J lost 4 bases; unmatched junction nucleotides: 11. Germline CDR1 and CDR2: MNHEY and SVGEGT. The data stem from a study of Graves' ophthalmopathy and Graves' hyperthyroidism. The study, taken as a whole, reports: Blood also held most thyroid clonotypes expanded above 0.001 frequency.

This TCR was sampled from a middle-aged woman with Graves' ophthalmopathy. The V and J genes are TRBV6-2 or TRBV6-3 and TRBJ1-5, with TRBD1 matching 10 bases. Input material: peripheral blood. Written as DNA, the CDR3 is TGTGCCAGCAGTACCGGACAGGGGGGAATAGCGAATCAGCCCCAGCATTTT. This codes for CASSTGQGGIANQPQHF.